This note documents a single T cell receptor (beta chain) sequence. The target antigen is unknown. The source of the sample is a study of response to subunit inactivated influenza vaccine. General study findings and limits: That few new T cells are recruited by each seasonal influenza vaccination was the authors' suggestion.

A single record per CDR3 protein comes from TCRdb applying MiXCR to the RT-PCR reads. The sample lists 500,000 or so distinct CDR3 sequences, 15% to 20% occurring once. The CDR3 length is 14 residues. V was clipped by 2 bases and J by 4 bases, with 12 bases between them. In germline, CDR1 is DFQATT, CDR2 SNEGSKA (reference sequence). This sequence was found in a man aged 45-69 years who received an inactivated influenza vaccine. The sequencing here drew on CD4+ T cells sorted from PBMCs, taken around 2 years after vaccination. V gene TRBV20-1 combines with J gene TRBJ1-5, with a possible D match to TRBD1 (5 bases). The CDR3 DNA reads TGCAGTGCTAGAAACATCGGGGGAAATCAGCCCCAGCATTTT. Amino acid sequence: CSARNIGGNQPQHF.